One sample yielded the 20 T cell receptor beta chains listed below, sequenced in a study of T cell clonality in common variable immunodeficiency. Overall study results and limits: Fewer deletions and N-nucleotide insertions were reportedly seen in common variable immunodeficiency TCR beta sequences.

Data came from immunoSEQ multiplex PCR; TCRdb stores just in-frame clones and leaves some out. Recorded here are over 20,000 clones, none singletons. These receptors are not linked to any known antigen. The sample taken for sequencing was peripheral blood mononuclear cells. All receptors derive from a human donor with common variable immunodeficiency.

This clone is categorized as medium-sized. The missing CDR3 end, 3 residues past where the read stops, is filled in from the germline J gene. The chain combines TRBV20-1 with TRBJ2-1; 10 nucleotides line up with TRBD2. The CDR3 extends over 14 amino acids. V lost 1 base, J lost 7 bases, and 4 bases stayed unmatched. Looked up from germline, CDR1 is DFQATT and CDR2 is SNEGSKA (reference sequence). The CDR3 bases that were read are TGCAGTGCTAGAGTCAGCGGGAGGGAAAATGAG. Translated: CSARVSGRENE. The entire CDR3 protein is CSARVSGRENEQFF.

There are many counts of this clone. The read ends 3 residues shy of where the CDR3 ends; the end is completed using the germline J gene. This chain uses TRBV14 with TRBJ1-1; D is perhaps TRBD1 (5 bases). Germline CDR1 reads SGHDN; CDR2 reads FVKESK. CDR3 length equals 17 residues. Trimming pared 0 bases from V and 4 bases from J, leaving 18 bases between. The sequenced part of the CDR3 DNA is TGTGCCAGCAGCCAAGATTGGGCAGGGCGGCGAACCACTGAA. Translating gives CASSQDWAGRRTTE. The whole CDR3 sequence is CASSQDWAGRRTTEAFF.

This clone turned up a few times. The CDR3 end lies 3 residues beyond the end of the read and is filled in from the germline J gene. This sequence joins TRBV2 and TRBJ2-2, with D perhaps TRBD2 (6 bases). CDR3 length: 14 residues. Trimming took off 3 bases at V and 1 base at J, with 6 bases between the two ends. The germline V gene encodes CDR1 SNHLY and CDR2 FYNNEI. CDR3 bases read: TGTGCCAGCAGTGAGGGACTGAACACCGGGGAG. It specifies CASSEGLNTGE. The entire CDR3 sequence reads CASSEGLNTGELFF.

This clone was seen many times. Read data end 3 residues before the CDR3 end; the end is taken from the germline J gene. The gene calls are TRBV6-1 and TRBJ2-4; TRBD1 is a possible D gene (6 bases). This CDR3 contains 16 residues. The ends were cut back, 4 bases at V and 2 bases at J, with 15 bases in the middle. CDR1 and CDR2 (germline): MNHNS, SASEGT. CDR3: CASSGRQASTKNIQYF. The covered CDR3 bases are TGTGCCAGCAGTGGACGACAGGCCTCCACCAAAAACATT.

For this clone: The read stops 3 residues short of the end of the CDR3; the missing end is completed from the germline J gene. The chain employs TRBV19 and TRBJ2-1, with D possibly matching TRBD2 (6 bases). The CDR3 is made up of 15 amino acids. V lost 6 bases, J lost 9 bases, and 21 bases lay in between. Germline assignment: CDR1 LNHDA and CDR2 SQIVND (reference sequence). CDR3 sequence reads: CASRPSREQRGEQFF. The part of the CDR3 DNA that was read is TGTGCCAGTAGGCCCAGCCGGGAGCAACGGGGTGAG.

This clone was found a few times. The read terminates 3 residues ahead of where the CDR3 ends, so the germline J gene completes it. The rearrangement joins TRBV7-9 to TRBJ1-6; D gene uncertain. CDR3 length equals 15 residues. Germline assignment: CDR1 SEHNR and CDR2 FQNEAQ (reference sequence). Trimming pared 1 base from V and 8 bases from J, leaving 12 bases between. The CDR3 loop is CASSLVGGRDSPLHF. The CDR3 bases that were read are TGTGCCAGCAGCTTAGTCGGCGGTCGGGATTCACCC.

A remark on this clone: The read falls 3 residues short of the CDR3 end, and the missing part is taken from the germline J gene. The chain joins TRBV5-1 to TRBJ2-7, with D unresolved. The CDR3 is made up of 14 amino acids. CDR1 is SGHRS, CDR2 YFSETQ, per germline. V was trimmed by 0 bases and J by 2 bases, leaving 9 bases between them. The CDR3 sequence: CASSLAGQPYEQYF. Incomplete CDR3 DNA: TGCGCCAGCAGCTTGGCTGGGCAGCCCTACGAG.

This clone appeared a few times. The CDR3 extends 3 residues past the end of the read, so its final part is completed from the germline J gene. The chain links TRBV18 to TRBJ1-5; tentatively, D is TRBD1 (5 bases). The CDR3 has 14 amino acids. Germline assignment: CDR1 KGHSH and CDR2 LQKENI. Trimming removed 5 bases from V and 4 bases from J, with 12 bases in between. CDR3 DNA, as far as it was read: TGTGCCAGCTCATGGCAGGGAATGAATCAGCCC. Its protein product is CASSWQGMNQP. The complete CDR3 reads CASSWQGMNQPQHF.

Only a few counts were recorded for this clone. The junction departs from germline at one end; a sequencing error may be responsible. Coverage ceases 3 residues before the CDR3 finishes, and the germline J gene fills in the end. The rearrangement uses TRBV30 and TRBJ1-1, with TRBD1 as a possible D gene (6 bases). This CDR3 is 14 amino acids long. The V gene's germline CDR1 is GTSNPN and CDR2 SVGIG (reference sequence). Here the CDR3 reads CAWGVAWGLTEAFF. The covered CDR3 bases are TGTGCCTGGGGTGTCGCTTGGGGGCTCACTGAA.

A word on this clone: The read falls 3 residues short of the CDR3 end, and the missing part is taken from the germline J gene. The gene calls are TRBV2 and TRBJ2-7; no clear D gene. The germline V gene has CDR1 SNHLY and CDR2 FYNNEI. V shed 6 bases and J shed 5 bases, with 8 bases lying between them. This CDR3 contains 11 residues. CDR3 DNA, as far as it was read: TGTGCCAGCAGGCTAGTGAACGAG. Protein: CASRLVNE. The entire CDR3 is CASRLVNEQYF.

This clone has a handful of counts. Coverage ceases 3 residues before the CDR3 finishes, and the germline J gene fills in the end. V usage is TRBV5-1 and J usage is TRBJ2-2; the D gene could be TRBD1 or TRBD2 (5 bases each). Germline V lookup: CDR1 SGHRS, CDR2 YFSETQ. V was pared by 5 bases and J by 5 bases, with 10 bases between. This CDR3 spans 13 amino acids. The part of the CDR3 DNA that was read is TGCGCCAGCAGTAACGAGGGGACCGGGGAG. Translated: CASSNEGTGE. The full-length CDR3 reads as CASSNEGTGELFF.

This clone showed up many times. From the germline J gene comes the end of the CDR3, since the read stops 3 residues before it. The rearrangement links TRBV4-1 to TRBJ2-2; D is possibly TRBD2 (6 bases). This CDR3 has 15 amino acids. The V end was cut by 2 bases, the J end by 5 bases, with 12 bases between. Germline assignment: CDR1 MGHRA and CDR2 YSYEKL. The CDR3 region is CASSQTRAGTGELFF. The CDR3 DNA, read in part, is TGCGCCAGCAGCCAAACTAGGGCGGGGACCGGGGAG.

CDR3 region: CSVAGTGIGETQYF. CDR3 DNA (partial): TGCAGCGTGGCCGGGACAGGGATTGGAGAGACC. This sequence joins TRBV29-1 and TRBJ2-5; 9 nucleotides align to TRBD1. The observed sequence ends 3 residues before the CDR3 terminus, with the missing tail filled in from the germline J gene. Germline V gives CDR1 SQVTM, CDR2 ANQGSEA. The CDR3 contains 14 residues. J lost 4 bases, V lost 6 bases, and 9 bases had no gene match.

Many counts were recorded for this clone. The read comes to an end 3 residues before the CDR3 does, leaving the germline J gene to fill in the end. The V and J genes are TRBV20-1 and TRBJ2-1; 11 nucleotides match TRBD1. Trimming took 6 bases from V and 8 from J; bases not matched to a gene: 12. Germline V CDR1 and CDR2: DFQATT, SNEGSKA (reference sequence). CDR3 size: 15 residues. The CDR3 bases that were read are TGCAGTGCCTTCATCCGGGACAGGGGGGCGTATGAG. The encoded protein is CSAFIRDRGAYE. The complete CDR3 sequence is CSAFIRDRGAYEQFF.

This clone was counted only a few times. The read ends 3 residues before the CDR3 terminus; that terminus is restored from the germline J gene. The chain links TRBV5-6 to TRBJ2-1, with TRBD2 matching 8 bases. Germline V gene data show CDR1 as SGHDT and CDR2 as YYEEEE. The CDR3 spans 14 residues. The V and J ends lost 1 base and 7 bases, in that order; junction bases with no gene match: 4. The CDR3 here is CASSLREGRNEQFF. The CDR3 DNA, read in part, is TGTGCCAGCAGCTTGCGGGAGGGGAGGAATGAG.

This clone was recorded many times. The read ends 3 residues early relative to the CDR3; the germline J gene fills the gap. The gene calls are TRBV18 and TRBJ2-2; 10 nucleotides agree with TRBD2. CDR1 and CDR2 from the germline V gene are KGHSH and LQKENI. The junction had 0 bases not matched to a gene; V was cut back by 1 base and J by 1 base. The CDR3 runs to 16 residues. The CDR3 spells CASSPRTSGNTGELFF. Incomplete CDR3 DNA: TGTGCCAGCTCACCACGGACTAGCGGGAACACCGGGGAG.

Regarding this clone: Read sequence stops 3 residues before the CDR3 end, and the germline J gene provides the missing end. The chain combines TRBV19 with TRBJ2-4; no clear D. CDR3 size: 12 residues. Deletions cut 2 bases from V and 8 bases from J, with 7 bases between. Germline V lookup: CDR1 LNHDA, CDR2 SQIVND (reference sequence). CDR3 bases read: TGTGCCAGTAGTATATACTCGGACATT. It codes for CASSIYSDI. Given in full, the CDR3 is CASSIYSDIQYF. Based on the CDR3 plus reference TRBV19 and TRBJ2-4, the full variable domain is DGGITQSPKYLFRKEGQNVTLSCEQNLNHDAMYWYRQDPGQGLRLIYYSQIVNDFQKGDIAEGYSVSREKKESFPLTVTSAQKNPTAFYLCASSIYSDIQYFGAGTRLSVL.

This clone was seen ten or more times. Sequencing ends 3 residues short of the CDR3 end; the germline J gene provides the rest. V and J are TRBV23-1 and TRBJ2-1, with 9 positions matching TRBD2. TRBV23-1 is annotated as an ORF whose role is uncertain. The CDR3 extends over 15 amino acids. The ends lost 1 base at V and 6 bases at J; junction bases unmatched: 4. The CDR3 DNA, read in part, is TGCGCCAGCAGTCAATATTGCGGGAGGGCCAATGAG. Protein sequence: CASSQYCGRANE. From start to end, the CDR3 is CASSQYCGRANEQFF.

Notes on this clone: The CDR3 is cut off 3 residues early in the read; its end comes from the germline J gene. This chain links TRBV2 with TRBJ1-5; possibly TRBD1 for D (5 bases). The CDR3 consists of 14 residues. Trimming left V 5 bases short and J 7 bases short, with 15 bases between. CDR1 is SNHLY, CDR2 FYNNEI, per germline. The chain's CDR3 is CASSRRRGGQPQHF. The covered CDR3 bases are TGTGCCAGCAGTCGACGGAGGGGAGGCCAGCCC.

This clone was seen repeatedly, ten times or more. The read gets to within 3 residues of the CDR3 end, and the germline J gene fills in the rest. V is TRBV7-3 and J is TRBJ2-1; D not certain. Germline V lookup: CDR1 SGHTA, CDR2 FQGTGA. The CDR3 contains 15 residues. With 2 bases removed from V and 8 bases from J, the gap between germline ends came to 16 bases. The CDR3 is CASSLLLPRMHEQFF. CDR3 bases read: TGTGCCAGCAGCTTATTACTCCCTAGGATGCATGAG.